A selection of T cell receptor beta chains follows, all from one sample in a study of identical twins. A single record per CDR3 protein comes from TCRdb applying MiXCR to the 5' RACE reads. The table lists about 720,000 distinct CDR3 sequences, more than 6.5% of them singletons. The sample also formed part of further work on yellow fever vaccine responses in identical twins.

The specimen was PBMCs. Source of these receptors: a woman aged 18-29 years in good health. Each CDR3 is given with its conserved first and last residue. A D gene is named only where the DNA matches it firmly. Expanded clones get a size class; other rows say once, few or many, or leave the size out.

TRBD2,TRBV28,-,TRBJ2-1,TGTGCCAGCAGAAGTTTGGGGTCATTCCGGACTAGCGGATACAATGAGCAGTTCTTC,CASRSLGSFRTSGYNEQFF
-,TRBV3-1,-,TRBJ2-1,TGTGCCAGCAGCCAAGTCCAGGGCAACAATGAGCAGTTCTTC,CASSQVQGNNEQFF
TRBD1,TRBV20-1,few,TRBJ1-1,TGCAGTGCAGGGGGACAGGATAGTGAAGCTTTCTTT,CSAGGQDSEAFF
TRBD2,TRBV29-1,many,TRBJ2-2,TGCAGCGCAGGAGTAGCGGGAGGAGGCACCGGGGAGCTGTTTTTT,CSAGVAGGGTGELFF
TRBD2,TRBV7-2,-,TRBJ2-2,TGTGCCAGCAGCTTAGCAACCCCCCTACTAGCGGGGGGATTGAACACCGGGGAGCTGTTTTTT,CASSLATPLLAGGLNTGELFF
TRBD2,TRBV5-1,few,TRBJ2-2,TGCGCCAGCAGCTTGGCTAGCGGGAGAATCGCCGGGGAGCTGTTTTTT,CASSLASGRIAGELFF
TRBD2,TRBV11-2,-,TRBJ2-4,TGTGCCAGCAGCTTAGTCCCCCTAGCGGAACAAGCCAAAAACATTCAGTACTTC,CASSLVPLAEQAKNIQYF
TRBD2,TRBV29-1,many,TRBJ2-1,TGCAGCGGGACTAGCGGGAGGGCCAGTGAGCAGTTCTTC,CSGTSGRASEQFF
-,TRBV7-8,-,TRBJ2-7,TGTGCCAGCAGCTATCTGACAGGAGATATGCAGTACTTC,CASSYLTGDMQYF
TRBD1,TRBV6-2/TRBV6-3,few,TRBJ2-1,TGTGCCAGCAGTAGACAGGGAAGCTCCTACAATGAGCAGTTCTTC,CASSRQGSSYNEQFF
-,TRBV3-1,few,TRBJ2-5,TGTGCCAGCAGCCAAGAGGGAACTTTCGCGGGGACAACACAAGAGACCCAGTACTTC,CASSQEGTFAGTTQETQYF
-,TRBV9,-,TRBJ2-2,TGTGCCAGCAGCGTAGCTCGGCAGGGGTTCATTTCGAACACCGGGGAGCTGTTTTTT,CASSVARQGFISNTGELFF
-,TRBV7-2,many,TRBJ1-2,TGTGCCAGCAGCTCCGGCGGTTCGTATGGCTACACCTTC,CASSSGGSYGYTF
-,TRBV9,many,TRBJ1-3,TGTGCCAGCAGCGTAGGAGCGGCCTCTGGAAACACCATATATTTT,CASSVGAASGNTIYF
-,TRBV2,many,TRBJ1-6,TGTGCCAGCAGTGAATTCTTAGGGGGGGCGAATTCACCCCTCCACTTT,CASSEFLGGANSPLHF
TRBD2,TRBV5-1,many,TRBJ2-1,TGCGCCAGCCAGATAGCGGGATTACATGAGCAGTTCTTC,CASQIAGLHEQFF
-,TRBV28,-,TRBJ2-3,TGTGCCAGCAGTTCCCCGGGTAGCACAGATACGCAGTATTTT,CASSSPGSTDTQYF
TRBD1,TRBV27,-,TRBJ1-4,TGTGCCAGCGGGCCGAAGCCAGGGGGGAATGAAAAACTGTTTTTT,CASGPKPGGNEKLFF
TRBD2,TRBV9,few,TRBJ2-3,TGTGCCAGCAGCGTAGGGGCTAGCGGGGTACATACGCAGTATTTT,CASSVGASGVHTQYF
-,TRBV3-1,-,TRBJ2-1,TGTGCCAGCAGCCAAGGTGCTTTAAGCAACAATGAGCAGTTCTTC,CASSQGALSNNEQFF
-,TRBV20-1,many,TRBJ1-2,TGCAGTGCTAGAGAGACAGCCGCTAACTATGGCTACACCTTC,CSARETAANYGYTF
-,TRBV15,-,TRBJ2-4,TGTGCCACCAGCAGAGATTTCAGGGGCTCAAACCCACTAGCCAAAAACATTCAGTACTTC,CATSRDFRGSNPLAKNIQYF
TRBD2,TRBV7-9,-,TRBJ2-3,TGTGCCAGCAGCTTAGAGCTAGCGGGGAGCACAGATACGCAGTATTTT,CASSLELAGSTDTQYF
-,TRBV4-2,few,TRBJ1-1,TGTGCCAGCAGCCAAGATGGGGGAGTTAAGAACACTGAAGCTTTCTTT,CASSQDGGVKNTEAFF
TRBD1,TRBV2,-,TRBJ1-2,TGTGCCAGCAGCGCTGTTGTTGACAGGGGGGCAGCTAACTATGGCTACACCTTC,CASSAVVDRGAANYGYTF
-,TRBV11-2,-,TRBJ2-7,TGTGCCAGCAGCCTCCTCATTAAGGGTGAGCACGAGCAGTACTTC,CASSLLIKGEHEQYF